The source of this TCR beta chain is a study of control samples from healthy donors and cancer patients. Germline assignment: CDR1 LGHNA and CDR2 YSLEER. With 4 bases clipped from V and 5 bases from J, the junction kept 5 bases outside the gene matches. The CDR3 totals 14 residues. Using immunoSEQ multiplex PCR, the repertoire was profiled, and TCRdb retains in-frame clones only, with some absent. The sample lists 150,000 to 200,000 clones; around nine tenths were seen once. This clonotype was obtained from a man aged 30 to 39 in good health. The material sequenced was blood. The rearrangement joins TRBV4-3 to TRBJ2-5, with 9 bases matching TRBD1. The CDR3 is CASSRDRGEETQYF. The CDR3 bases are TGCGCCAGCAGCCGAGACAGGGGGGAGGAGACCCAGTACTTC.